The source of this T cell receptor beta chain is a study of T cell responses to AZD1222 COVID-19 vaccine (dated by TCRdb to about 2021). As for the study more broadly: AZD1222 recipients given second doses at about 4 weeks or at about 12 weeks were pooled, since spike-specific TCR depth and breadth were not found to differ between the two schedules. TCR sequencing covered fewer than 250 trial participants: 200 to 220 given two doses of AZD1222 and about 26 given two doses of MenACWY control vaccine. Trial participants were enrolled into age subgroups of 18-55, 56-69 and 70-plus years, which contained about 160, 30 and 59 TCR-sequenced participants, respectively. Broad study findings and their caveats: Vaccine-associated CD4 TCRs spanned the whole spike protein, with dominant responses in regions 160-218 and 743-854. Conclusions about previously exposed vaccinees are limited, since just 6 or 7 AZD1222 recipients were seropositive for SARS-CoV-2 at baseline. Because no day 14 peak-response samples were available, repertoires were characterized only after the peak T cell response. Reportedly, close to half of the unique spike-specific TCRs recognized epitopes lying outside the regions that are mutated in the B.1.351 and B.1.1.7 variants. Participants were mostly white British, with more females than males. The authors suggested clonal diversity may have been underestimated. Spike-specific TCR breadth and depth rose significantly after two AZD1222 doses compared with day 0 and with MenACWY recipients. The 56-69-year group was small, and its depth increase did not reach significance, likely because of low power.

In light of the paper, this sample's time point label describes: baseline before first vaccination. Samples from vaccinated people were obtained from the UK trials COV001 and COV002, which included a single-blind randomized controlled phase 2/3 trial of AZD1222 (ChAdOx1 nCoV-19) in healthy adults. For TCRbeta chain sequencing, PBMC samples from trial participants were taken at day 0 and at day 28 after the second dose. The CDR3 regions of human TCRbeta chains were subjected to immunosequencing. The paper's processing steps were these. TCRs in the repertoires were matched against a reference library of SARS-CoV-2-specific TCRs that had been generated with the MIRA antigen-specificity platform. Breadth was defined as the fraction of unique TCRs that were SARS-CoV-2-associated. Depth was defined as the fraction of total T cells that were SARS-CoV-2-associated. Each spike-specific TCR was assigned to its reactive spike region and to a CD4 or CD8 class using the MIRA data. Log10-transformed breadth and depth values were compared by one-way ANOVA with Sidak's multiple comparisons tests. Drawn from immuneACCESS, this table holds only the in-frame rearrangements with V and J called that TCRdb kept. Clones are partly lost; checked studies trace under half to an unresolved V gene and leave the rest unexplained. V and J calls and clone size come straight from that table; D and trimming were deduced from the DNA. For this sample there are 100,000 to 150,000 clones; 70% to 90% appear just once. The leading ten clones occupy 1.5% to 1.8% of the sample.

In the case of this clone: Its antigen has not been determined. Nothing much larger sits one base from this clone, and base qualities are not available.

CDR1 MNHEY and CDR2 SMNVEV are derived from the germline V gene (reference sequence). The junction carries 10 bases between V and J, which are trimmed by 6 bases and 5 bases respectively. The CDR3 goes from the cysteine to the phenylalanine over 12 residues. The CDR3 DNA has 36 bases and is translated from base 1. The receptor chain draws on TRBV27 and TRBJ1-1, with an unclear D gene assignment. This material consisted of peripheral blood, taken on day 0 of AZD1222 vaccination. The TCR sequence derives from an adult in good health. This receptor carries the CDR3 CASSPIGTEAFF. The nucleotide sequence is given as TGTGCCAGCAGCCCCATAGGTACTGAAGCTTTCTTT.